A selection of T cell receptor beta chains follows, all from one sample in a study of shared clonotypes between healthy human individuals. Using immunoSEQ multiplex PCR, the repertoire was profiled, and TCRdb retains in-frame clones only, with some absent. Of a few hundred thousand clones listed, roughly 95% are singletons. The sequenced sample consisted of naive CD8+ T cells sorted from blood. The receptors derive from a woman in her twenties or thirties in good health. Both conserved end residues are part of each CDR3. The D gene is left open where the match is weak. Clone size, where shown, is once, few, many, or a class for clones that have expanded.

v_call	d_call	clone_size	j_call	cdr3_aa	cdr3_nt
TRBV7-6	NA	NA	TRBJ2-7	CASSSAGENEQYF	TGTGCCAGCAGCTCCGCAGGGGAGAACGAGCAGTACTTC
TRBV2	NA	few	TRBJ1-1	CASSEGFATEAFF	TGTGCCAGCAGTGAGGGTTTTGCCACTGAAGCTTTCTTT
TRBV20-1	NA	NA	TRBJ2-5	CSARPAETQYF	TGCAGTGCTAGACCCGCGGAGACCCAGTACTTC
TRBV5-1	TRBD1	NA	TRBJ1-5	CASTTPRTGRNQPQHF	TGCGCCAGCACAACGCCGCGGACAGGGAGAAATCAGCCCCAGCATTTT
TRBV15	TRBD2	few	TRBJ2-1	CATNAFAGGGNEQFF	TGTGCCACTAACGCGTTCGCGGGAGGAGGTAATGAGCAGTTCTTC
TRBV10-2	NA	NA	TRBJ2-1	CASRTNEQFF	TGCGCCAGCAGGACTAATGAGCAGTTCTTC
TRBV5-6	TRBD2	NA	TRBJ2-1	CASSLALPSGSGEQFF	TGTGCCAGCAGCTTGGCCCTCCCCAGCGGGAGCGGTGAGCAGTTCTTC
TRBV28	NA	NA	TRBJ2-7	CASKSPGASYEQYF	TGTGCCAGCAAATCGCCGGGCGCGTCCTACGAGCAGTACTTC
TRBV6-6	TRBD2	NA	TRBJ2-7	CASSYGTTYEQYF	TGTGCCAGCAGTTACGGGACTACCTACGAGCAGTACTTC
TRBV29-1	TRBD1	few	TRBJ1-1	CSVDTGDTEAFF	TGCAGCGTTGATACAGGGGACACTGAAGCTTTCTTT
TRBV6-4	TRBD1	NA	TRBJ1-1	CASSDGAGGDSEAFF	TGTGCCAGCAGTGACGGGGCAGGGGGGGACTCCGAAGCTTTCTTT
TRBV28	TRBD1	NA	TRBJ2-3	CASSRWVGTGRKQTQYF	TGTGCCAGCAGCAGGTGGGTCGGGACAGGTAGAAAGCAGACGCAGTATTTT
TRBV5-1	NA	once	TRBJ2-7	CASSFAGTVYEQYF	TGCGCCAGCAGCTTCGCGGGGACGGTCTACGAGCAGTACTTC
TRBV13	NA	NA	TRBJ2-7	CASSSRGVGEQYF	TGTGCCAGCAGCTCCAGGGGGGTCGGCGAGCAGTACTTC